Below, 28 T cell receptor beta chains from the same sample are listed, as sequenced in a study of blood T cells in healthy people across ages. Through a sample-barcoded 5' primer and a J-beta primer mix, a second PCR was run for roughly 7 to 12 cycles. TCRdb used MiXCR to reprocess the 5' RACE reads, holding one entry per CDR3 protein. The table shows fewer than 650,000 distinct CDR3 sequences, with about 26% occurring only once. The same sample was also used in a study of T cells of mothers and their children.

Sequences were obtained from blood. The receptors were gathered from a boy between 2 and 15 years old in good health.

The CDR3 coding sequence is TGTGCCAGCAGCCGACTAGCGGGCGATAGCACAGATACGCAGTATTTT. It yields the protein CASSRLAGDSTDTQYF. The chain is built from TRBV14 and TRBJ2-3, with 10 bases that match TRBD2. The germline CDR1 and CDR2 sequences are SGHDN and FVKESK. The CDR3 runs 16 residues. Trimming removed 4 bases from V and 0 bases from J; junction bases left unmatched: 4.

This clonotype appeared once. The J gene is TRBJ2-7, the V gene TRBV20-1, with TRBD2 matching 10 bases. In germline, CDR1 is DFQATT, CDR2 SNEGSKA (reference sequence). This CDR3 comprises 15 residues. Trimming at V came to 5 bases and at J to 0 bases, leaving 7 bases not matched to a gene. In DNA form, the CDR3 reads TGCAGTGCTCCAAATAGCGGGGGGAACTCCTACGAGCAGTACTTC. Translating it yields CSAPNSGGNSYEQYF.

The chain employs TRBV21-1 and TRBJ2-3. TRBV21-1 is assigned pseudogene status. This CDR3 contains 12 residues. The CDR3 coding sequence is TGTGCCAGCAGCAATGAGACAGATACGCAGTATTTT. Amino acids: CASSNETDTQYF.

CDR3 DNA: TGTGCCACGACAGCGGGGGGGTTGGAGACCCAGTACTTC. Translated, it gives CATTAGGLETQYF. V gene TRBV10-3 combines with J gene TRBJ2-5; TRBD2 matches at 10 bases. The CDR3 totals 13 residues. V shed 10 bases and J 5 bases; nucleotides not matched to a gene: 7. Germline-derived CDR1 and CDR2 are ENHRY and SYGVKD.

This clonotype was seen only a few times. The chain has TRBV9 and TRBJ2-5; TRBD1 matches at 12 bases. The last part of the DNA fits TRBJ2-1 better; the J call may be wrong. The CDR3 sequence is 15 residues long. Germline loops: CDR1 SGDLS, CDR2 YYNGEE. In DNA form, the CDR3 reads TGTGCCAGCAGCAGCCGGGACAGGGGGCCTAATGAGCAGTTCTTC. Translation: CASSSRDRGPNEQFF.

The genes are TRBV27 and TRBJ2-6; 8 nucleotides align to TRBD1. This CDR3 contains 14 residues. Unmatched junction bases numbered 8, after V lost 4 bases and J lost 12 bases. Germline CDR1 MNHEY, CDR2 SMNVEV (reference sequence). The CDR3 DNA follows: TGTGCCAGCAGTTCAGGACAGGGATTGACCGTCCTGACTTTC. This encodes CASSSGQGLTVLTF.

This clonotype was detected many times. The CDR3 bases are TGCAGTGCTAGAGATCGGACGAACACCGGGGAGCTGTTTTTT. Encoded protein: CSARDRTNTGELFF. This rearrangement joins TRBV20-1 to TRBJ2-2; D gene unclear. V lost 0 bases to trimming and J lost 0 bases, with 5 bases between them. Germline CDR1 DFQATT, CDR2 SNEGSKA (reference sequence). CDR3 length: 14 amino acids.

The chain joins TRBV7-9 to TRBJ2-5; 11 positions match TRBD2. Trimming removed 1 base from V and 11 bases from J; junction bases left unmatched: 6. This CDR3 has 14 residues. Germline-derived CDR1 and CDR2 are SEHNR and FQNEAQ (reference sequence). The CDR3 here is CASSLESSGGTQYF. The CDR3 coding sequence is TGTGCCAGCAGCTTAGAATCTAGCGGGGGGACACAGTACTTC.

In this sample, this clonotype turned up a few times. A much more abundant neighbour one base away suggests this may be a read error. The V gene is TRBV5-1, the J gene TRBJ2-7; a possible D gene is TRBD2 (5 bases). Germline V gene data show CDR1 as SGHRS and CDR2 as YFSETQ. CDR3 length equals 15 residues. CDR3 loop: CASSFGTSRYGEQHF. The CDR3 DNA follows: TGCGCCAGCAGCTTTGGAACTTCTCGGTATGGGGAGCAGCACTTC.

V gene TRBV20-1 combines with J gene TRBJ2-1; D is possibly TRBD1 (6 bases). The tail of the sequence fits TRBJ2-5 better, so the J call may be wrong. CDR3 length: 14 amino acids. The germline V gene encodes CDR1 DFQATT and CDR2 SNEGSKA (reference sequence). CDR3 sequence (DNA): TGCAGTGCTAGAGTTTCAGGGGCACAAGAGACCCAGTACTTC. Translated: CSARVSGAQETQYF.

This clonotype was counted only a few times. V is TRBV6-2 or TRBV6-3 and J is TRBJ1-2, with D uncertain. The CDR3 loop spans 12 amino acids. Germline V CDR1 and CDR2: MNHEY, SVGEGT. Trimming stripped 7 bases from V and 3 bases from J, with 9 bases between. This CDR3 is CASNVGDYGYTF. The CDR3 nucleotides are TGTGCCAGCAACGTGGGCGACTATGGCTACACCTTC.

The CDR3 coding sequence is TGTGCCAGCAGTTTCACTGCCGGGCCCCAAGAGACCCAGTACTTC. This sequence encodes CASSFTAGPQETQYF. The rearrangement links TRBV12-3 or TRBV12-4 to TRBJ2-5, with D unclear. The germline V and J ends were trimmed by 3 bases and 1 base, with 12 bases remaining between them. The CDR3 length is 15 residues.

The V and J genes are TRBV15 and TRBJ2-5; TRBD2 matches 10 bases. The CDR3 contains 17 residues. V dropped 5 bases and J dropped 2; count of bases not matched to a gene: 11. The germline CDR1 and CDR2 sequences are LNHNV and YYDKDF (reference sequence). The CDR3 spells CATSARLAGDLQETQYF. The CDR3 DNA sequence: TGTGCCACCAGCGCCCGACTAGCGGGTGATCTACAAGAGACCCAGTACTTC.

This CDR3 reads CASSPLEGTVEAFF. In nucleotides, the CDR3 is TGTGCCAGCTCACCTCTCGAAGGGACGGTTGAAGCTTTCTTT. The chain is built from TRBV18 and TRBJ1-1; TRBD1 is a possible D gene (5 bases). Germline CDR1 is KGHSH and CDR2 is LQKENI. CDR3 length: 14 amino acids. V was trimmed by 3 bases and J by 7 bases, leaving 15 bases between them.

In its sample, this clonotype was seen many times. The chain recombines TRBV10-3 with TRBJ1-1; possibly TRBD1 for D (5 bases). CDR3 length: 11 residues. The V gene lost 6 bases and the J gene lost 11 bases, with 13 bases spanning the gap. Germline V gene lookup returns CDR1 ENHRY and CDR2 SYGVKD. The DNA for the CDR3 is TGTGCCATCAGCGACCAGGGAAAGGCTTTCTTT. It specifies CAISDQGKAFF.

The chain carries TRBV13 and TRBJ2-7, with 8 bases identical to TRBD2. This CDR3 comprises 15 residues. V lost 5 bases, J lost 3 bases, and 9 bases stayed unmatched. From germline, CDR1 is PRHDT and CDR2 FYEKMQ (reference sequence). The CDR3 protein is CASSPIATSDYEQYF. Written as DNA, the CDR3 is TGTGCCAGCAGCCCCATAGCGACTAGCGACTACGAGCAGTACTTC.

This clonotype was detected only a few times. This chain connects TRBV11-2 to TRBJ2-1, with D maybe TRBD2 (6 bases). Germline assignment: CDR1 SGHAT and CDR2 FQNNGV. V lost 3 bases and J 0 bases, leaving 12 bases between the germline ends. The CDR3 extends over 16 amino acids. The CDR3 region is CASSLTLASSYNEQFF. The CDR3 coding sequence is TGTGCCAGCAGCTTGACCCTAGCGAGCTCCTACAATGAGCAGTTCTTC.

This chain uses TRBV7-9 with TRBJ2-1, with a weak D call TRBD1 (5 bases). Germline loops: CDR1 SEHNR, CDR2 FQNEAQ (reference sequence). The germline V and J ends were trimmed by 5 bases and 5 bases, with 10 bases remaining between them. The CDR3 is 13 residues long. CDR3 sequence reads: CASSVQVDNEQFF. The CDR3 DNA follows: TGTGCCAGCAGCGTACAGGTTGACAATGAGCAGTTCTTC.

This clonotype has a count of ten or more. V and J are TRBV5-1 and TRBJ1-2; D is uncertain. V was shortened by 0 bases and J by 4 bases, with 4 bases between the two germline ends. The germline CDR1 and CDR2 sequences are SGHRS and YFSETQ. The CDR3 is 12 residues long. The CDR3 sequence: CASSLGRYGYTF. CDR3 nucleotides: TGCGCCAGCAGCTTGGGACGCTATGGCTACACCTTC.

This clonotype was counted between two and nine times. CDR3 bases: TGCAGTGCTCATACTGGACTAATTCGCACAGATACGCAGTATTTT. This sequence encodes CSAHTGLIRTDTQYF. The chain recombines TRBV20-1 with TRBJ2-3; the D gene is possibly TRBD2 (6 bases). Trimming shortened V by 5 bases and J by 1 base, and 16 bases separated the two germline ends. CDR1 is DFQATT, CDR2 SNEGSKA, per germline (reference sequence). The CDR3 length is 15 residues.

The gene calls are TRBV9 and TRBJ1-1; D is uncertain. V lost 0 bases and J lost 1, with 13 bases in between. The CDR3 has 16 amino acids. The germline gives CDR1 SGDLS, CDR2 YYNGEE. The CDR3 DNA sequence: TGTGCCAGCAGCGTAGAAACCGTAGGAGGGAACACTGAAGCTTTCTTT. Translating gives CASSVETVGGNTEAFF.

The chain joins TRBV10-3 to TRBJ2-5; unclear D gene. V dropped 3 bases and J dropped 7 bases, with 12 bases sitting between them. The length of the CDR3 is 13 residues. Germline V gene data show CDR1 as ENHRY and CDR2 as SYGVKD. The CDR3 DNA reads TGTGCCATCAGTGATAGGGCTGAAGGGACCCAGTACTTC. Translation: CAISDRAEGTQYF.

In its sample, this clonotype was seen a few times. The V gene is TRBV10-3, the J gene TRBJ2-5; 7 positions agree with TRBD2. From germline, CDR1 is ENHRY and CDR2 SYGVKD. The CDR3 runs 12 residues. After removal of 4 bases from V and 5 bases from J, the junction contained 1 base not matched to a gene. The CDR3 sequence: CAISGSGETQYF. The CDR3 bases are TGTGCCATCAGTGGTAGCGGGGAGACCCAGTACTTC.

The chain uses TRBV19 and TRBJ1-2, with D uncertain. Germline V lookup: CDR1 LNHDA, CDR2 SQIVND (reference sequence). Trimming removed 6 bases at V and 8 bases at J, with 10 bases between. The CDR3 covers 11 residues. The CDR3 DNA follows: TGTGCCAGTAGGGTTGTAGACGGCTACACCTTC. Translated: CASRVVDGYTF.

The CDR3 region is CASSFIGRSTGELFF. Written as DNA, the CDR3 is TGTGCCAGCAGTTTTATCGGGAGGAGCACCGGGGAGCTGTTTTTT. The chain is built from TRBV6-5 and TRBJ2-2; 7 bases are shared with TRBD2. The CDR3 is made up of 15 amino acids. The J segment lost 4 bases and the V segment lost 4 bases, leaving 6 bases of the junction unmatched. Per germline, CDR1 MNHEY and CDR2 SVGAGI.

The chain recombines TRBV10-3 with TRBJ1-2; a possible D gene is TRBD1 (5 bases). V was pared by 4 bases and J by 0 bases, with 15 bases between. This CDR3 comprises 16 residues. The germline V gene has CDR1 ENHRY and CDR2 SYGVKD. CDR3 loop: CAISGGYRDANYGYTF. As DNA, the CDR3 is TGTGCCATCAGTGGTGGATACCGGGACGCTAACTATGGCTACACCTTC.

This chain connects TRBV10-3 to TRBJ1-2; no clear D gene. CDR1 is ENHRY and CDR2 is SYGVKD in the germline V gene. V shed 6 bases and J shed 7 bases, with 12 bases lying between them. The CDR3 is made up of 12 amino acids. CDR3 sequence (DNA): TGTGCCATCAGAGGACCGACCGCTGGCTACACCTTC. This sequence encodes CAIRGPTAGYTF.

This clonotype was seen only a few times. The chain links TRBV7-6 to TRBJ2-1, with 13 positions matching TRBD2. V trimming: 5 bases; J trimming: 6 bases; junction bases outside the gene matches: 4. Germline CDR1 SGHVS, CDR2 FNYEAQ. CDR3 length: 15 residues. CDR3 DNA: TGTGCCAGCAGCATGACTAGCGGGGGGCCCAATGAGCAGTTCTTC. Its protein is CASSMTSGGPNEQFF.